What follows is one T cell receptor (beta chain) and its context. Only in-frame clones appear in the TCRdb table, and some are missing; sequencing was by immunoSEQ multiplex PCR. The table lists 90,000 to 110,000 clones, under 80% of them singletons. The CDR3 is 13 residues long. The V end was cut by 3 bases, the J end by 4 bases, with 12 bases between. The germline gives CDR1 DFQATT, CDR2 SNEGSKA (reference sequence). This sample is drawn from a study of blood T cell repertoires in COVID-19. The sequence came from a woman between 65 and 79 years old with acute or convalescent COVID-19. This chain connects TRBV20-1 to TRBJ1-1; D uncertain. What was sequenced was peripheral blood. The CDR3 region is CSASFREGTEAFF. The CDR3, as DNA: TGCAGTGCTAGTTTTAGGGAGGGCACTGAAGCTTTCTTT.